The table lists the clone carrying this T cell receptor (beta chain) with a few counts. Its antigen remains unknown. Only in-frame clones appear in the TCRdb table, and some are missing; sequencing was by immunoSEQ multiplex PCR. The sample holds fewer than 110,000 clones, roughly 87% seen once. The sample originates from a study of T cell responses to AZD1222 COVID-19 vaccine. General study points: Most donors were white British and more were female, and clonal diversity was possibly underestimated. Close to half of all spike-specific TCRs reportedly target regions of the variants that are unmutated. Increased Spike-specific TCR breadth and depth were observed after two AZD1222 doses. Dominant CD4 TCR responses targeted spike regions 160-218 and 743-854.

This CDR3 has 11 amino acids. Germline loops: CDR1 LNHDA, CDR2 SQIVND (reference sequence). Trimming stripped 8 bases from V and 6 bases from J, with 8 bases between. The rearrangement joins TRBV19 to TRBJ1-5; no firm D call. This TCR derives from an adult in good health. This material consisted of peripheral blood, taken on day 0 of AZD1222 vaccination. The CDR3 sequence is CASGNGQPQHF. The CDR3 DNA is TGTGCCAGTGGGAACGGTCAGCCCCAGCATTTT. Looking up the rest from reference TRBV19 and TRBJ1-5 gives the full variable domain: DGGITQSPKYLFRKEGQNVTLSCEQNLNHDAMYWYRQDPGQGLRLIYYSQIVNDFQKGDIAEGYSVSREKKESFPLTVTSAQKNPTAFYLCASGNGQPQHFGDGTRLSIL.